Here is one T cell receptor beta chain with its context. What was amplified from RNA transcripts were TCR beta CDR3 regions. In the first-round RT-PCR of the TCR CDR3, the HTBI primer set was used. MiXCR was run by TCRdb on the multiplex PCR reads, yielding one entry per CDR3 protein. Of a few hundred thousand distinct CDR3 sequences in the sample, less than 20% were seen once. The sample is drawn from a study of T cells in Graves' hyperthyroidism and ophthalmopathy. Exclusion of patients followed from uncontrolled infection, other autoimmune disease, pregnancy or lactation. Extraction of PBMCs used 10 ml of fresh peripheral blood. The CDR3 length is 15 residues. The germline gives CDR1 SNHLY, CDR2 FYNNEI. Trimming took 3 bases from V and 7 from J, leaving 15 bases between them.

This clonotype originated in a woman aged 25 to 39 with Graves' hyperthyroidism. The chain couples TRBV2 to TRBJ2-2; TRBD2 might be the D (6 bases). Sequenced: blood. The CDR3 here is CASSEVGGSIGELFF. CDR3 nucleotides: TGTGCCAGCAGTGAGGTTGGGGGGTCGATCGGGGAGCTGTTTTTT.